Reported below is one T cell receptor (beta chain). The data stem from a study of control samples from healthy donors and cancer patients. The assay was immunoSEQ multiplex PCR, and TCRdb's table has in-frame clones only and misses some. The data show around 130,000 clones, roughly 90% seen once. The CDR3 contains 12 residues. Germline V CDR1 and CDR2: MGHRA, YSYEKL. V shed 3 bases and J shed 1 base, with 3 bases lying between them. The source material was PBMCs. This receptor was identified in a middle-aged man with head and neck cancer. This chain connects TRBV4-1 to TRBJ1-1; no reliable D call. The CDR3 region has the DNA TGCGCCAGCAGCCAGACGAACACTGAAGCTTTCTTT. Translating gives CASSQTNTEAFF.